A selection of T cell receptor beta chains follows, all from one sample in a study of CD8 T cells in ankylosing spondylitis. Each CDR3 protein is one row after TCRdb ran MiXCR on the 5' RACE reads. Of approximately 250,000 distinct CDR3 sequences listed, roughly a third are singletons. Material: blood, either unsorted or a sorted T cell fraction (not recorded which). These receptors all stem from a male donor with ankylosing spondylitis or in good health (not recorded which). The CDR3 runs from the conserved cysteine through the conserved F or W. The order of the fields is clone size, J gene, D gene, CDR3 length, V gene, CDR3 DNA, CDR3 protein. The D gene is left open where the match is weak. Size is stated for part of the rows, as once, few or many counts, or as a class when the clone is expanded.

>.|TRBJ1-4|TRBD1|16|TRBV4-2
TGTGCCAGCAGCCAACGCCCGGGACAGGGGAATGAAAAACTGTTTTTT
CASSQRPGQGNEKLFF
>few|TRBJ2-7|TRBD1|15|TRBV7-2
TGTGCCAGCAGCCTAGACAGGGTATCAATCTACGAGCAGTACTTC
CASSLDRVSIYEQYF
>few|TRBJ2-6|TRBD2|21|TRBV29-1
TGCAGCGTTGAAGTGGTGGGGACTAGCGGGGGACCTGGCTCTGGGGCCAACGTCCTGACTTTC
CSVEVVGTSGGPGSGANVLTF
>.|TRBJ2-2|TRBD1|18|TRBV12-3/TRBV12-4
TGTGCCAGCAGTTTATGGGACAGGGGGCGCGGGGACACCGGGGAGCTGTTTTTT
CASSLWDRGRGDTGELFF
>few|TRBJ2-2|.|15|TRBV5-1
TGCGCCAGCAGCTTGGATGCGGCGAACACCGGGGAGCTGTTTTTT
CASSLDAANTGELFF
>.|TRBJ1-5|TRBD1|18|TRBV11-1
TGTGCCAGCAGCGATATTGCGACCGGGACAGGGGGCACTCAGCCCCAGCATTTT
CASSDIATGTGGTQPQHF
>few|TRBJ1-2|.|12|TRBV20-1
TGCAGTGTTGGGGACGGTAACTATGGCTACACCTTC
CSVGDGNYGYTF
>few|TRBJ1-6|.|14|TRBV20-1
TGCAGTGCTAGCACAGGGATGTGGAATTCACCCCTCCACTTT
CSASTGMWNSPLHF
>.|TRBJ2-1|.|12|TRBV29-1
TGCAGCGTTAAAAAGGCCTACAATGAGCAGTTCTTC
CSVKKAYNEQFF
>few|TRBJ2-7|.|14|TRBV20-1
TGCAGTGCCAGCACCGAGCCTCTCGCGTACGAGCAGTACTTC
CSASTEPLAYEQYF
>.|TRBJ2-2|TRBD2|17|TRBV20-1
TGCAGTGCAGTCCCGGGACTAGCGGGGGCAGGCACCGGGGAGCTGTTTTTT
CSAVPGLAGAGTGELFF
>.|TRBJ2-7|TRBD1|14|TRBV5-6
TGTGCCAGCAGCGCCGGGACAGGGATCCACGAGCAGTACTTC
CASSAGTGIHEQYF
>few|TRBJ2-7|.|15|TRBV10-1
TGCGCCAGCAGTGAGGGTAGAGGGGTTGGATACGAGCAGTACTTC
CASSEGRGVGYEQYF
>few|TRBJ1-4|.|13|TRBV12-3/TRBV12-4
TGTGCCAGCAGCACCGGAGGGGATGAAAAACTGTTTTTT
CASSTGGDEKLFF
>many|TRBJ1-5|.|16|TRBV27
TGTGCCAGCAGTTTAATGGGGGGCATGGGCAATCAGCCCCAGCATTTT
CASSLMGGMGNQPQHF
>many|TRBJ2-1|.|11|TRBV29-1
TGCAGCGTTTGGCAGCGAGGTGAGCAGTTCTTC
CSVWQRGEQFF
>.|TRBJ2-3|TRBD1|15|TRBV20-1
TGCAGTGCTAGGGCCGGGACAGGGGCTGGAGATACGCAGTATTTT
CSARAGTGAGDTQYF
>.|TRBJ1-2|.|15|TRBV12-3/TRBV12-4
TGTGCCAGCAGTTTACGGGGGGGTGCTAACTATGGCTACACCTTC
CASSLRGGANYGYTF
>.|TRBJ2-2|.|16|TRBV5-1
TGCGCCAGCAGCTTGACCCGGCAGCCGAACACCGGGGAGCTGTTTTTT
CASSLTRQPNTGELFF
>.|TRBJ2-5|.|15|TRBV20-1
TGCAGTGCTAGCATAACGGGGGTCCCACAAGAGACCCAGTACTTC
CSASITGVPQETQYF
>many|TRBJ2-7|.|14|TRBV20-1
TGCAGTGCAAGAAACAGGGACTTCTCCTACGAGCAGTACTTC
CSARNRDFSYEQYF
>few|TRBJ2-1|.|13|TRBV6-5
TGTGCCAGCAGTTACACCCCCTACAATGAGCAGTTCTTC
CASSYTPYNEQFF
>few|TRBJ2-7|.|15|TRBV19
TGTGCCAGTAGTATCCTTGGGACCGTTGCCTACGAGCAGTACTTC
CASSILGTVAYEQYF
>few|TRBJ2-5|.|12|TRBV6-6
TGTGCCAGCAGTTACGATCAAGAGACCCAGTACTTC
CASSYDQETQYF
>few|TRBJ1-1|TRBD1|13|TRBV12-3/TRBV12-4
TGTGCCAGCAGTAGGACAGGGGGCGGTGAAGCTTTCTTT
CASSRTGGGEAFF
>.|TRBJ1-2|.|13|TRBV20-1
TGCAGTGCTAGAGATCACAATAACTATGGCCACACCTTC
CSARDHNNYGHTF
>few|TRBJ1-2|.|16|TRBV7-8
TGTGCCAGCAGCTTAGCGGTCGGGGAAGTAGGCTATGGCTACACCTTC
CASSLAVGEVGYGYTF
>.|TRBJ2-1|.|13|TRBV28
TGTGCCAGCAGTTTAGATCGGTCCAATGAGCAGTTCTTC
CASSLDRSNEQFF
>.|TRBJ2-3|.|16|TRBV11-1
TGTGCCAGCAGCTTAGAGGCGGCCTTCAGCACAGATACGCAGTATTTT
CASSLEAAFSTDTQYF
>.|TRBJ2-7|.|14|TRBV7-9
TGTGCCAGCAGCTTAGTTAGTCCCCCCTACGAGCAGTACTTC
CASSLVSPPYEQYF
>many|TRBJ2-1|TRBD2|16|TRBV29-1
TGCAGCGTTGGATCCTGGGGGGGGAGCTCCTACAATGAGCAGTTCTTC
CSVGSWGGSSYNEQFF
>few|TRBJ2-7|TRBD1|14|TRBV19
TGTGCCAGTAGTATCGGTACAGGGGCCTACGAGCAGTACTTC
CASSIGTGAYEQYF
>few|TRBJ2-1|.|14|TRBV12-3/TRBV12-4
TGTGCCAGCAGTTTCTCTCCATCCTACAATGAGCAGTTCTTC
CASSFSPSYNEQFF
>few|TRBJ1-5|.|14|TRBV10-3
TGTGCCATCAGGGGGGTTGACGGGAATCAGCCCCAGCATTTT
CAIRGVDGNQPQHF
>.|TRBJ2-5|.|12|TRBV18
TGTGCCAGCTCACCACCAGGGGAGACCCAGTACTTC
CASSPPGETQYF
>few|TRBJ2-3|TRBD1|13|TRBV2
TGTGCCAGCAATAACAGGGGTGCAGATACGCAGTATTTT
CASNNRGADTQYF
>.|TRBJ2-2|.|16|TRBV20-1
TGCAGTGCTAATAAGGGGGACTACGCGAACACCGGGGAGCTGTTTTTT
CSANKGDYANTGELFF
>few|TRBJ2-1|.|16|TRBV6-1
TGTGCCAGCATCTCAACCGCGGGCCGAGTCTACAATGAGCAGTTCTTC
CASISTAGRVYNEQFF
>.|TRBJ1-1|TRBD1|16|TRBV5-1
TGCGCCAGCAGCCTCCGTCCGGGACAGGGTGGCACTGAAGCTTTCTTT
CASSLRPGQGGTEAFF
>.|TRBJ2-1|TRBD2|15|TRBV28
TGTGCCAGCAGTCCTAGCGGGGGGTTCAGTAATGAGCAGTTCTTC
CASSPSGGFSNEQFF
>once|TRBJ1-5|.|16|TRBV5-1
TGCGCCAGCAGCTTGGCCAAGGGTTTGGGGGATCAGCCCCAGCATTTT
CASSLAKGLGDQPQHF
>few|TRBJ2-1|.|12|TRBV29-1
TGCAGCGTCTTCGTCCGAGGGGAGGAGCAGTTCTTC
CSVFVRGEEQFF